One and the same sample provided the 19 T cell receptor beta chains below, sequenced in a study of T-cell memory formation after mild COVID-19. Using its own MiXCR run on the 5' RACE reads, TCRdb lists one record per CDR3 protein. This sample has roughly 130,000 distinct CDR3 sequences; 5% to 6.5% occur once, and the top ten carry over 2%. Sequencing was performed on PBMCs or a T cell subset sorted from them (not recorded which). These receptors all come from an adult woman who had mild COVID-19 (a few samples of this study predate the infection). Cell type and time point are not known.

J is TRBJ1-2 and V is TRBV18; no clear D gene. The V gene's germline CDR1 is KGHSH and CDR2 LQKENI. The CDR3 covers 14 residues. V gave up 6 bases and J gave up 5 bases, with 16 bases separating them. This CDR3 is CASSREGGGYGYTF. CDR3 bases: TGTGCCAGCTCCCGTGAGGGCGGAGGGTATGGCTACACCTTC.

The sample holds many counts of this clonotype. J is TRBJ2-7 and V is TRBV2; 12 bases align to TRBD2. The CDR3 has 15 amino acids. V gave up 7 bases and J gave up 6 bases; unmatched junction bases: 10. Per germline, CDR1 SNHLY and CDR2 FYNNEI. CDR3 protein: CASTPILAGGAEQYF. CDR3 DNA sequence: TGTGCCAGCACCCCTATACTAGCGGGGGGTGCCGAGCAGTACTTC.

This clonotype was counted only a few times. V and J are TRBV4-2 and TRBJ2-5; 9 nucleotides align to TRBD2. CDR1 LGHNA and CDR2 YNFKEQ come from the germline V gene. V shed 1 base, J shed 0 bases, and the junction held 6 bases outside the gene matches. The CDR3 length is 17 residues. In DNA form, the CDR3 reads TGTGCCAGCAGCCAAGGACAGAGACTAGCGGACCAAGAGACCCAGTACTTC. This encodes CASSQGQRLADQETQYF.

This clonotype was counted at least ten times. The genes are TRBV4-1 and TRBJ2-5, with TRBD2 matching 10 bases. The CDR3 is made up of 15 amino acids. Trimming took 4 bases from V and 6 from J; bases not matched to a gene: 8. The V gene's germline CDR1 is MGHRA and CDR2 YSYEKL. The CDR3 nucleotides are TGCGCCAGCAGCCTTCCCACTAGCGGGGTAAAGACCCAGTACTTC. Translating gives CASSLPTSGVKTQYF.

The chain employs TRBV14 and TRBJ2-5; TRBD2 aligns across 7 bases. Unmatched junction bases numbered 4, after V lost 1 base and J lost 5 bases. CDR1 is SGHDN and CDR2 is FVKESK in the germline V gene. This CDR3 contains 14 residues. CDR3 amino acids: CASSQGAGTETQYF. DNA of the CDR3: TGTGCCAGCAGCCAAGGAGCGGGGACGGAGACCCAGTACTTC. Full variable domain (remainder filled in from reference TRBV14 and TRBJ2-5): EAGVTQFPSHSVIEKGQTVTLRCDPISGHDNLYWYRRVMGKEIKFLLHFVKESKQDESGMPNNRFLAERTGGTYSTLKVQPAELEDSGVYFCASSQGAGTETQYFGPGTRLLVL.

This clonotype was counted between two and nine times. The gene calls are TRBV7-2 and TRBJ2-6; D is undetermined. The V and J ends lost 2 bases and 0 bases respectively, with 11 bases between them. The germline gives CDR1 SGHTA, CDR2 FQGNSA. CDR3 length: 17 amino acids. The CDR3 sequence is CASSLRVFSSGANVLTF. In DNA form, the CDR3 reads TGTGCCAGCAGCTTAAGGGTTTTCAGCTCTGGGGCCAACGTCCTGACTTTC.

The sample holds a few counts of this clonotype. V usage is TRBV6-5 and J usage is TRBJ2-2; D gene uncertain. The germline gives CDR1 MNHEY, CDR2 SVGAGI. Trimming removed 7 bases at V and 1 base at J, with 10 bases between. The CDR3 is 14 amino acids. In DNA form, the CDR3 reads TGTGCCAGCAAGCGCCTAGAGAACACCGGGGAGCTGTTTTTT. It yields the protein CASKRLENTGELFF.

The chain couples TRBV15 to TRBJ2-5; a possible D gene is TRBD1 (6 bases). This CDR3 has 14 amino acids. CDR1 is LNHNV, CDR2 YYDKDF, per germline (reference sequence). V lost 4 bases and J lost 2, with 11 bases in between. Here the CDR3 DNA reads TGTGCCACCAGCATAGACAGGAGACAAGAGACCCAGTACTTC. It codes for CATSIDRRQETQYF.

The chain combines TRBV4-2 with TRBJ1-6; 7 bases line up with TRBD1. This CDR3 has 17 amino acids. The V segment lost 2 bases and the J segment 0 bases; nucleotides outside the gene matches: 4. In germline, CDR1 is LGHNA, CDR2 YNFKEQ. CDR3 sequence (DNA): TGTGCCAGCAGCCAAAGGGGGGACAGCTCCTATAATTCACCCCTCCACTTT. Its protein product is CASSQRGDSSYNSPLHF.

This clonotype was seen a handful of times. J is TRBJ1-1 and V is TRBV10-3, with D possibly TRBD1 on 6 matching bases. Germline V gene data show CDR1 as ENHRY and CDR2 as SYGVKD. This CDR3 contains 14 residues. Trimming took 11 bases from V and 7 from J, leaving 23 bases between them. The CDR3 coding sequence is TGTGCCTCAAAGGGCCCCGGACAGCTGATTGAAGCTTTCTTT. It codes for CASKGPGQLIEAFF.

This clonotype was found a few times. The chain employs TRBV5-1 and TRBJ2-7; D is perhaps TRBD2 (6 bases). The CDR3 has 14 amino acids. The germline V and J ends were trimmed by 1 base and 6 bases, with 14 bases remaining between them. CDR1 SGHRS and CDR2 YFSETQ come from the germline V gene. This CDR3 is CASSLSSETLEQYF. The CDR3, as DNA: TGCGCCAGCAGCTTGTCTAGCGAAACCCTCGAGCAGTACTTC.

The sample holds a few counts of this clonotype. The J gene is TRBJ2-1, the V gene TRBV9, with TRBD1 matching over 7 bases. V gave up 4 bases and J gave up 7 bases; unmatched junction bases: 11. The CDR3 covers 15 residues. Germline V gene lookup returns CDR1 SGDLS and CDR2 YYNGEE. The CDR3 DNA is TGTGCCAGCAGCCCACAAGGGAAGACAGGGAATGAGCAGTTCTTC. It specifies CASSPQGKTGNEQFF.

V is TRBV12-3 or TRBV12-4 and J is TRBJ1-6; possible D gene TRBD1, 6 bases. The V and J ends lost 5 bases and 10 bases respectively, with 15 bases between them. CDR3 size: 14 residues. The CDR3 nucleotides read TGTGCCAGCAGTCTCGCTTCGGGGGCGTCACCCCTCCACTTT. Residues: CASSLASGASPLHF.

The chain couples TRBV6-6 to TRBJ1-5, with 7 nucleotides matching TRBD1. V lost 6 bases to trimming and J lost 5 bases; unmatched junction nucleotides: 10. The CDR3 spans 15 residues. CDR1 MNHNY and CDR2 SVGAGI come from the germline V gene (reference sequence). CDR3 in DNA: TGTGCCAGCAGCCGGCGATCTGACAGGGATCAGCCCCAGCATTTT. Translation gives CASSRRSDRDQPQHF.

The sample holds a few counts of this clonotype. V gene TRBV3-1 combines with J gene TRBJ2-7; TRBD2 is a possible D gene (6 bases). The CDR3 has 15 residues. V was trimmed by 4 bases and J by 0 bases, leaving 13 bases between them. Germline CDR1 reads LGHDT; CDR2 reads YNNKEL (reference sequence). CDR3 amino acids: CASSPGGGLSYEQYF. In DNA form, the CDR3 reads TGTGCCAGCAGCCCCGGGGGAGGACTCTCCTACGAGCAGTACTTC.

This clonotype was counted many times. The junction departs from germline at one end; a sequencing error may be responsible. This chain connects TRBV7-9 to TRBJ1-5; the D gene is possibly TRBD1 (5 bases). CDR3 size: 15 residues. The germline V gene encodes CDR1 SEHNR and CDR2 FQNEAQ (reference sequence). CDR3 sequence: CASSLAGGSNQPQHF. For the CDR3, the DNA is TGCGCCAGCAGCTTGGCGGGGGGTAGCAATCAGCCCCAGCATTTT.

This clonotype was found a few times. This chain connects TRBV7-2 to TRBJ1-3, with D possibly matching TRBD1 (5 bases). V lost 8 bases, J lost 0 bases, and 17 bases lay in between. The CDR3 loop spans 16 amino acids. The germline V gene encodes CDR1 SGHTA and CDR2 FQGNSA. The CDR3 region is CASADGTQGSGNTIYF. CDR3 nucleotides: TGTGCCAGCGCTGATGGGACTCAGGGCTCTGGAAACACCATATATTTT.

This clonotype was counted only a few times. V and J are TRBV27 and TRBJ1-1; D remains unclear. CDR1 and CDR2 from the germline V gene are MNHEY and SMNVEV (reference sequence). The CDR3 is 13 residues long. Trimming shortened V by 3 bases and J by 5 bases, and 10 bases separated the two germline ends. The CDR3 sequence is CASSFGEGTEAFF. The CDR3 bases are TGTGCCAGCAGTTTCGGTGAAGGGACTGAAGCTTTCTTT.

This clonotype was observed many times. V usage is TRBV7-2 and J usage is TRBJ1-2; D is perhaps TRBD1 (5 bases). The V gene lost 5 bases and the J gene lost 4 bases, with 11 bases spanning the gap. CDR1 is SGHTA, CDR2 FQGNSA, per germline. The CDR3 has 13 residues. In nucleotides, the CDR3 is TGTGCCAGCAGCCCAGTGGGGGGCTATGGCTACACCTTC. Protein sequence: CASSPVGGYGYTF. The full variable domain, rest sourced from reference TRBV7-2 and TRBJ1-2, is GAGVSQSPSNKVTEKGKDVELRCDPISGHTALYWYRQSLGQGLEFLIYFQGNSAPDKSGLPSDRFSAERTGGSVSTLTIQRTQQEDSAVYLCASSPVGGYGYTFGSGTRLTVV.